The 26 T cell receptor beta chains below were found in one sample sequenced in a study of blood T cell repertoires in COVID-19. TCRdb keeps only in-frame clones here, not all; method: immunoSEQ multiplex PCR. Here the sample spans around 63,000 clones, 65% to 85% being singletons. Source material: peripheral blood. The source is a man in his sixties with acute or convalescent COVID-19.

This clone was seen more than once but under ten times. The CDR3 protein is CASSLQGIGETQYF. CDR3 nucleotides: TGTGCCAGCAGCTTACAGGGGATCGGGGAGACCCAGTACTTC. The chain has TRBV7-9 and TRBJ2-5; weak D call: TRBD1 (6 bases). The CDR3 contains 14 residues. Looked up from germline, CDR1 is SEHNR and CDR2 is FQNEAQ (reference sequence). V was pared by 2 bases and J by 5 bases, with 12 bases between.

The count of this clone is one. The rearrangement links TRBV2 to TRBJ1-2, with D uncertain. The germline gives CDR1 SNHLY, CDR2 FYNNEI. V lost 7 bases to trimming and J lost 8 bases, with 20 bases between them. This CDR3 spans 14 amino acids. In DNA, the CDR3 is TGTGCCAGCAATTCCGCACATTTCGAGGGAGGCTACACCTTC. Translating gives CASNSAHFEGGYTF.

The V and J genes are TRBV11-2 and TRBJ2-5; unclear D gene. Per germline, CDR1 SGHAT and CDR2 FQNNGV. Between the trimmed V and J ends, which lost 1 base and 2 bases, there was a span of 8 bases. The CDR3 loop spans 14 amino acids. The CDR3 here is CASSLGNRQETQYF. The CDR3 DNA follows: TGTGCCAGCAGCTTAGGTAACAGACAAGAGACCCAGTACTTC. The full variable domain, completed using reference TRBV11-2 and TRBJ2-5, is EAGVAQSPRYKIIEKRQSVAFWCNPISGHATLYWYQQILGQGPKLLIQFQNNGVVDDSQLPKDRFSAERLKGVDSTLKIQPAKLEDSAVYLCASSLGNRQETQYFGPGTRLLVL.

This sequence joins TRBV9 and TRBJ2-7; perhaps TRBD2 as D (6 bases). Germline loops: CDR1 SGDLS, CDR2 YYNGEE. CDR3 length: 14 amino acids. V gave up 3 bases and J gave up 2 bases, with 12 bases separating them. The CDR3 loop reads CASSGGTPPYEQYF. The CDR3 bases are TGTGCCAGCAGCGGCGGGACTCCCCCCTACGAGCAGTACTTC.

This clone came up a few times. CDR3 DNA: TGTGCCAGCAGCTTCCAGAACACTGAAGCTTTCTTT. Translating it yields CASSFQNTEAFF. This chain links TRBV7-8 with TRBJ1-1, with D uncertain. Germline V gene data show CDR1 as SGHVS and CDR2 as FQNEAQ. The V end was cut by 3 bases, the J end by 1 base, with 3 bases between. The CDR3 totals 12 residues.

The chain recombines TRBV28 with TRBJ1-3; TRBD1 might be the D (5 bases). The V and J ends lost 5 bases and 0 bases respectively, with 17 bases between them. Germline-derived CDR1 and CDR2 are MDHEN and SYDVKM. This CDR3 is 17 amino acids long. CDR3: CASSAPGLSVSGNTIYF. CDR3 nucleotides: TGTGCCAGCAGTGCGCCGGGACTTTCCGTCTCTGGAAACACCATATATTTT.

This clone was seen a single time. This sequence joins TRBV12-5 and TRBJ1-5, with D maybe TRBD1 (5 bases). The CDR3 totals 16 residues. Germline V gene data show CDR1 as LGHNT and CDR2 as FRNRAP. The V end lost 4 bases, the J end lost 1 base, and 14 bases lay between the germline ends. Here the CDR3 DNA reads TGTGCTAGTGGTTCCCCCCGGGGGGGGAGCAATCAGCCCCAGCATTTT. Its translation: CASGSPRGGSNQPQHF.

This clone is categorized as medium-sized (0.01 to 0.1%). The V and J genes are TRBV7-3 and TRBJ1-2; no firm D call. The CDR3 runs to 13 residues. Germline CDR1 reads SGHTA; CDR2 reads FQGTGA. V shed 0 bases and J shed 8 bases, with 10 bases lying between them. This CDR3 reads CASSLTGGGGYTF. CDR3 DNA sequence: TGTGCCAGCAGCTTAACCGGAGGAGGAGGCTACACCTTC. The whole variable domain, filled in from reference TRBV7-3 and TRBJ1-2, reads GAGVSQTPSNKVTEKGKYVELRCDPISGHTALYWYRQSLGQGPEFLIYFQGTGAADDSGLPNDRFFAVRPEGSVSTLKIQRTERGDSAVYLCASSLTGGGGYTFGSGTRLTVV.

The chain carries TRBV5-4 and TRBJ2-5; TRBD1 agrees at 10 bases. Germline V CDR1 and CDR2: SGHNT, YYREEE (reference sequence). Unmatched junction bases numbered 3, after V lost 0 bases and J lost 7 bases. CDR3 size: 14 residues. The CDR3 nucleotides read TGTGCCAGCAGCTTGGACGGGGACAGGGGGACCCAGTACTTC. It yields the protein CASSLDGDRGTQYF.

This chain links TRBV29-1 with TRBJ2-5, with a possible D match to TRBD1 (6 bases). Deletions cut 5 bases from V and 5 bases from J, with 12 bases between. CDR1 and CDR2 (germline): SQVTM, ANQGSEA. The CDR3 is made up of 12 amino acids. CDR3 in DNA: TGCAGCGTTCGGACAGTCGGGGAGACCCAGTACTTC. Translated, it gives CSVRTVGETQYF.

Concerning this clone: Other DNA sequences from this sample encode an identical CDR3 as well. CDR3 DNA: TGCAGCGTTGGTCCCTCAGGAGAGACCCAGTACTTC. Its protein is CSVGPSGETQYF. The gene calls are TRBV29-1 and TRBJ2-5; unclear D gene. The CDR3 sequence is 12 residues long. The germline V and J ends were trimmed by 4 bases and 4 bases, with 10 bases remaining between them. In germline, CDR1 is SQVTM, CDR2 ANQGSEA.

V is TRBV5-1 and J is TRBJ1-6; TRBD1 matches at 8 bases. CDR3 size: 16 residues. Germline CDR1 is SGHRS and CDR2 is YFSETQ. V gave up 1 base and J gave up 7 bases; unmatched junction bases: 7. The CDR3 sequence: CASSLLGQGMNSPLHF. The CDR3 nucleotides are TGCGCCAGCAGCTTGCTCGGACAGGGTATGAATTCACCCCTCCACTTT.

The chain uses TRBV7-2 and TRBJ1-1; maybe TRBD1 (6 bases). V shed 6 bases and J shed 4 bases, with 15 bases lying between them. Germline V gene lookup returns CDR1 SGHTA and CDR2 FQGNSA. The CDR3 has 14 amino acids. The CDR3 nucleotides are TGTGCCAGCAGTCTACAGGGTTTGAGCACTGAAGCTTTCTTT. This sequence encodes CASSLQGLSTEAFF.

The CDR3 here is CASSSSGGYEQYF. In DNA form, the CDR3 reads TGTGCCAGCAGTTCTAGCGGGGGGTACGAGCAGTACTTC. The chain recombines TRBV6-4 with TRBJ2-7; 11 positions match TRBD2. From germline, CDR1 is MRHNA and CDR2 SNTAGT. The CDR3 runs to 13 residues. The V gene end was trimmed by 5 bases and the J gene end by 4 bases; junction bases not matched to a gene: 1.

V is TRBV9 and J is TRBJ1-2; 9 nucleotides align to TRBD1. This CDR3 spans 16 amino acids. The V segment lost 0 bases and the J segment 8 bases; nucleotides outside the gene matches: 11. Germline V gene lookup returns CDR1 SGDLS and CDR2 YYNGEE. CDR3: CASSVGGQGHRMGYTF. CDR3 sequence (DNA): TGTGCCAGCAGCGTAGGGGGACAGGGCCACAGGATGGGCTACACCTTC.

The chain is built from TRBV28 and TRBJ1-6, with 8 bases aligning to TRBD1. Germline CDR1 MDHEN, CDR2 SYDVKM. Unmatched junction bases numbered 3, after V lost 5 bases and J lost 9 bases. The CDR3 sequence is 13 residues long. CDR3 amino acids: CASSGTGSSPLHF. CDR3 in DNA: TGTGCCAGCAGTGGGACAGGCAGTTCACCCCTCCACTTT.

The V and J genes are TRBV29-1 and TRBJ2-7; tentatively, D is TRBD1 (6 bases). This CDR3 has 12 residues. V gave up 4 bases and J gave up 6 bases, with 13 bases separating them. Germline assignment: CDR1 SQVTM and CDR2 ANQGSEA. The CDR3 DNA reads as TGCAGCGTTGTTAGGACAGAAGGCGAGCAGTACTTC. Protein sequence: CSVVRTEGEQYF.

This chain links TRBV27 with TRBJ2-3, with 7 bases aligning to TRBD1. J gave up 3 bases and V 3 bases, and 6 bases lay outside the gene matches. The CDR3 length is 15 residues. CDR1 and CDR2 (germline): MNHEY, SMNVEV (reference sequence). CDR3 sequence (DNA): TGTGCCAGCAGTTTGACAGGGTGGGGAACAGATACGCAGTATTTT. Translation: CASSLTGWGTDTQYF.

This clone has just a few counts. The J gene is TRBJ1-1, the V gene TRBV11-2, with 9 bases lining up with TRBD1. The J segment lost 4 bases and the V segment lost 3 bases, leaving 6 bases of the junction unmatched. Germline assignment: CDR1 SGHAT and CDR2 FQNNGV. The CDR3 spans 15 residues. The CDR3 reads CASSFLRDRVTEAFF. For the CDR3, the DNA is TGTGCCAGCAGCTTTCTCCGGGACAGGGTCACTGAAGCTTTCTTT.

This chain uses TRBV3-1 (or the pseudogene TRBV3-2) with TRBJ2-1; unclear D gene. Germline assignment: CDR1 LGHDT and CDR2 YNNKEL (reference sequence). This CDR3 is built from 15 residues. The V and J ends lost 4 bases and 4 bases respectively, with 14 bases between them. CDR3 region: CASSPVGQAYNEQFF. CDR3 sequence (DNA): TGTGCCAGCAGCCCGGTCGGCCAGGCGTACAATGAGCAGTTCTTC.

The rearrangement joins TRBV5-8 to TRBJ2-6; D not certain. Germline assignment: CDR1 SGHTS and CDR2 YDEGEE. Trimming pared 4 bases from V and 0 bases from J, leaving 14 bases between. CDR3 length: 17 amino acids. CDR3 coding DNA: TGTGCCAGCAGCCTAATGAAAACTTACTCTGGGGCCAACGTCCTGACTTTC. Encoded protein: CASSLMKTYSGANVLTF. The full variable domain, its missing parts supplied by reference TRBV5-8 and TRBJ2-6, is EAGVTQSPTHLIKTRGQQATLRCSPISGHTSVYWYQQALGLGLQFLLWYDEGEERNRGNFPPRFSGRQFPNYSSELNVNALELEDSALYLCASSLMKTYSGANVLTFGAGSRLTVL.

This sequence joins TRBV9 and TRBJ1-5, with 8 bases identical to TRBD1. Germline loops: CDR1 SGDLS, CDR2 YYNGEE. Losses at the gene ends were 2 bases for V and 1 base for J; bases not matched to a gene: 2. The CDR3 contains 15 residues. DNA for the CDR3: TGTGCCAGCAGCGTGACAGGGGACAGCAATCAGCCCCAGCATTTT. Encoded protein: CASSVTGDSNQPQHF.

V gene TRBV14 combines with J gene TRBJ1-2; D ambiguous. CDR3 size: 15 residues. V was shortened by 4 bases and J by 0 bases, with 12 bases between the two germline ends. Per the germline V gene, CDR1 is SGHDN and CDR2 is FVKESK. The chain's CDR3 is CASSLRGRSNYGYTF. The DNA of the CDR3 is TGTGCCAGCAGCCTGCGAGGGAGATCTAACTATGGCTACACCTTC.

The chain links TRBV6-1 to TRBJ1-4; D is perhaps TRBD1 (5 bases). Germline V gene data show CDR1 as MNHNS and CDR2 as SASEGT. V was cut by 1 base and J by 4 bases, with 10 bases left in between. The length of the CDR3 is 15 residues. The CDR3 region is CASSEGGKGNEKLFF. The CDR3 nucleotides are TGTGCCAGCAGTGAAGGGGGCAAGGGTAATGAAAAACTGTTTTTT.

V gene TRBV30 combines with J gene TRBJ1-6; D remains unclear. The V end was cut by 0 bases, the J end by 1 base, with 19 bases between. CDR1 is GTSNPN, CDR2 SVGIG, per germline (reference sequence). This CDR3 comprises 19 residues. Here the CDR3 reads CAWSVSRTTGSSYNSPLHF. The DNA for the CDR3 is TGTGCCTGGAGTGTATCCCGGACCACGGGAAGTTCCTATAATTCACCCCTCCACTTT.

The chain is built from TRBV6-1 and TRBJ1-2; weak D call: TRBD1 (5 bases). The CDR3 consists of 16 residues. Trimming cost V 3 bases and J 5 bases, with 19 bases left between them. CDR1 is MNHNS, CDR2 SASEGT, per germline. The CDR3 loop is CASSEGRGARVYGYTF. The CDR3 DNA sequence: TGTGCCAGCAGTGAGGGTAGGGGCGCCCGGGTTTATGGCTACACCTTC.